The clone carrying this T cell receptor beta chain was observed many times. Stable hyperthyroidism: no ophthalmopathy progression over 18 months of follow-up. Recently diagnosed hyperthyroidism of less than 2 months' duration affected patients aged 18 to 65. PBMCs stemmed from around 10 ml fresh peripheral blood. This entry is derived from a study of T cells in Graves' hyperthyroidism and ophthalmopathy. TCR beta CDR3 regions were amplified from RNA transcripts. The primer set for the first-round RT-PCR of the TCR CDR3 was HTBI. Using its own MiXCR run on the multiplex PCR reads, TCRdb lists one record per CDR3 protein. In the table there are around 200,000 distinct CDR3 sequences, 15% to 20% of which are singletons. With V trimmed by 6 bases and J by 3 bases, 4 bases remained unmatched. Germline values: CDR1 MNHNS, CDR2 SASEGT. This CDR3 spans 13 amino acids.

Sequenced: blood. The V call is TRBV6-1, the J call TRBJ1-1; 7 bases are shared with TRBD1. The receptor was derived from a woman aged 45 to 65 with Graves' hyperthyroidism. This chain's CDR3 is CASRTGKDTEAFF. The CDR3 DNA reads TGTGCCAGCAGGACAGGGAAGGACACTGAAGCTTTCTTT.